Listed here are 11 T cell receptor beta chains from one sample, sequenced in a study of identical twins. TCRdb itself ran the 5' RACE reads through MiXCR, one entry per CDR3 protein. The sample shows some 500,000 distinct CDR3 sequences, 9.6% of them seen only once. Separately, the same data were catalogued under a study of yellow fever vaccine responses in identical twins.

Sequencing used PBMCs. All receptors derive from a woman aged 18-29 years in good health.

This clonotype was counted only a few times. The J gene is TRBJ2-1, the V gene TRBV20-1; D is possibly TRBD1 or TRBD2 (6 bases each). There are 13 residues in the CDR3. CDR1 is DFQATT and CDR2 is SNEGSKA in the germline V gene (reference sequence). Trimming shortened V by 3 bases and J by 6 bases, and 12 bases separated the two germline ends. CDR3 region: CSARAWGANEQFF. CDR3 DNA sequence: TGCAGTGCTAGGGCTTGGGGGGCCAATGAGCAGTTCTTC.

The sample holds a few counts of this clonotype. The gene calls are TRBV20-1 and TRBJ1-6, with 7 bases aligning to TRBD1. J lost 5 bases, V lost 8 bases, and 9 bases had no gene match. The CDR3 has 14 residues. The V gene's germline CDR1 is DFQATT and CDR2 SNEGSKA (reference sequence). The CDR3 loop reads CSTYTGDDNSPLHF. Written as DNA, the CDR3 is TGCAGTACATATACAGGGGACGATAATTCACCCCTCCACTTT.

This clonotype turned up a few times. Written as DNA, the CDR3 is TGTGCCTGGAGGGACAGAGACACTGAAGCTTTCTTT. Translated: CAWRDRDTEAFF. The V gene is TRBV30, the J gene TRBJ1-1, with D perhaps matching TRBD1 (6 bases). V lost 3 bases to trimming and J lost 3 bases, with 8 bases between them. The CDR3 length is 12 residues. Germline CDR1 reads GTSNPN; CDR2 reads SVGIG (reference sequence).

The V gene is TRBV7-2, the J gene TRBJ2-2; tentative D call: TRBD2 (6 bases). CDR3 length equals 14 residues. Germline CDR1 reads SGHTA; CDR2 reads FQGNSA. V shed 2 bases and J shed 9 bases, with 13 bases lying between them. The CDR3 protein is CASSLRGTDRELFF. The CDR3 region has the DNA TGTGCCAGCAGCTTACGGGGGACTGACCGGGAGCTGTTTTTT.

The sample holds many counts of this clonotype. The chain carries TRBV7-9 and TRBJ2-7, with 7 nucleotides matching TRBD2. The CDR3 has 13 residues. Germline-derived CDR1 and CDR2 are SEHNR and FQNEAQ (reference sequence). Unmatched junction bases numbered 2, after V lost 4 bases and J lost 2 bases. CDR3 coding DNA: TGTGCCAGCAGCTGGGGGGGGACCTACGAGCAGTACTTC. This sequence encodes CASSWGGTYEQYF.

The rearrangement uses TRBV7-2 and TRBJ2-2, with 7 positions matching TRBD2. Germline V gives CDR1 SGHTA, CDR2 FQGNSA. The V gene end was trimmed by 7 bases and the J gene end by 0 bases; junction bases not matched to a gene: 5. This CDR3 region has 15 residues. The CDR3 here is CASKPRGANTGELFF. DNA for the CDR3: TGTGCCAGCAAACCCCGGGGGGCGAACACCGGGGAGCTGTTTTTT.

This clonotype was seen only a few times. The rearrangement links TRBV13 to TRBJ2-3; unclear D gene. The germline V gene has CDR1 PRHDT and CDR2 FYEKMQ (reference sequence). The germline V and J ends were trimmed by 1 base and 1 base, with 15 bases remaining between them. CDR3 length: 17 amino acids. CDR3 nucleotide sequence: TGTGCCAGCAGCTTAGTCGAGCCCCGAACGGGCACAGATACGCAGTATTTT. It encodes CASSLVEPRTGTDTQYF.

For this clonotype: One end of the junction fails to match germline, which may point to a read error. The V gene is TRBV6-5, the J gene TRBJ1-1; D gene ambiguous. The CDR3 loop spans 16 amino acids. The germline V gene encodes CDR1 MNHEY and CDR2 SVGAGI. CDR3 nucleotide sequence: TGTGCCAGCAGTTACGGTCGGGGAGCCCTGAACGCTGAAGCTTTCTTT. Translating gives CASSYGRGALNAEAFF.

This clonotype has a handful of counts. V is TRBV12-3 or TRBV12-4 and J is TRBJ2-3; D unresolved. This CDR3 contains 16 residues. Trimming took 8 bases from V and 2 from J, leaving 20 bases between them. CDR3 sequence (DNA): TGTGCCAGCCATCCTGCCGCCAGCAGCTACACAGATACGCAGTATTTT. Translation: CASHPAASSYTDTQYF.

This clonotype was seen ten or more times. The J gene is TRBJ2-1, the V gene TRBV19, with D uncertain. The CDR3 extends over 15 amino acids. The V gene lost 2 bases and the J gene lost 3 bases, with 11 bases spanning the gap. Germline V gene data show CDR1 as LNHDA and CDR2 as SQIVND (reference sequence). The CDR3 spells CASSILLSGYNEQFF. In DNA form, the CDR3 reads TGTGCCAGTAGTATACTACTAAGTGGCTACAATGAGCAGTTCTTC.

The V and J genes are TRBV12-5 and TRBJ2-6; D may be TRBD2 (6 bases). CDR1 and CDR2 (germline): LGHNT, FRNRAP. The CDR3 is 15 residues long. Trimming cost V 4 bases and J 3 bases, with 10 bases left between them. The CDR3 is CASGSGTLGANVLTF. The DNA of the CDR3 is TGTGCTAGTGGTTCGGGGACTCTTGGGGCCAACGTCCTGACTTTC.